The 27 T cell receptor beta chains reported below all come from one sample, sequenced in a study of blood T cell repertoires in COVID-19. Assay: immunoSEQ multiplex PCR; the TCRdb copy retains only in-frame clones and omits some. This table holds about 120,000 clones, approximately 83% found once. Sequences were obtained from peripheral blood. These receptors all stem from a man older than 75 with active or convalescent COVID-19.

V is TRBV5-6 and J is TRBJ2-6; 8 nucleotides line up with TRBD1. The CDR3 length is 17 residues. V shed 4 bases, J shed 0 bases, and the junction held 6 bases outside the gene matches. CDR1 is SGHDT and CDR2 is YYEEEE in the germline V gene. The CDR3 loop is CASSRRTGYSGANVLTF. The CDR3 DNA sequence: TGTGCCAGCAGCCGCAGGACAGGGTACTCTGGGGCCAACGTCCTGACTTTC.

The rearrangement links TRBV7-2 to TRBJ1-2; tentatively, D is TRBD1 (5 bases). CDR1 and CDR2 from the germline V gene are SGHTA and FQGNSA. The CDR3 extends over 14 amino acids. The V end lost 5 bases, the J end lost 3 bases, and 13 bases lay between the germline ends. The CDR3 loop reads CASSPRRGYYGYTF. CDR3 bases: TGTGCCAGCAGCCCCAGAAGGGGTTACTATGGCTACACCTTC.

The J gene is TRBJ1-5, the V gene TRBV14; D gene unclear. Trimming took off 1 base at V and 7 bases at J, with 8 bases between the two ends. Germline V gene sequence: CDR1 SGHDN, CDR2 FVKESK. CDR3 length: 13 residues. The CDR3 DNA follows: TGTGCCAGCAGCCAAGCCGGAGGCCAGCCCCAGCATTTT. This encodes CASSQAGGQPQHF.

This clone was detected only once. The V call is TRBV3-1 (or the pseudogene TRBV3-2), the J call TRBJ2-7, with TRBD2 matching over 10 bases. This CDR3 has 16 residues. CDR1 LGHDT and CDR2 YNNKEL come from the germline V gene (reference sequence). The J segment lost 2 bases and the V segment lost 2 bases, leaving 6 bases of the junction unmatched. In nucleotides, the CDR3 is TGTGCCAGCAGCCAAAGGCCTAGCGGGAGTCCCTACGAGCAGTACTTC. Protein: CASSQRPSGSPYEQYF.

The chain carries TRBV3-1 (or the pseudogene TRBV3-2) and TRBJ2-7; 7 bases line up with TRBD1. Germline-derived CDR1 and CDR2 are LGHDT and YNNKEL (reference sequence). The CDR3 is 17 amino acids. Unmatched junction bases numbered 15, after V lost 4 bases and J lost 3 bases. CDR3 in amino acids: CASSRIGTPGQYYEQYF. In nucleotides, the CDR3 is TGTGCCAGCAGCCGGATAGGGACGCCGGGACAGTACTACGAGCAGTACTTC.

V gene TRBV7-2 combines with J gene TRBJ2-7; D is possibly TRBD1 (5 bases). The CDR3 runs 14 residues. Germline V gives CDR1 SGHTA, CDR2 FQGNSA. V was trimmed by 4 bases and J by 1 base, leaving 11 bases between them. CDR3: CASSYARDSYEQYF. The CDR3 DNA follows: TGTGCCAGCAGCTACGCCAGGGATTCCTACGAGCAGTACTTC. Full variable domain (remainder filled in from reference TRBV7-2 and TRBJ2-7): GAGVSQSPSNKVTEKGKDVELRCDPISGHTALYWYRQSLGQGLEFLIYFQGNSAPDKSGLPSDRFSAERTGGSVSTLTIQRTQQEDSAVYLCASSYARDSYEQYFGPGTRLTVT.

The gene calls are TRBV7-8 and TRBJ1-5; possible D gene TRBD1, 6 bases. The CDR3 contains 17 residues. V lost 1 base and J lost 2, with 15 bases in between. From germline, CDR1 is SGHVS and CDR2 FQNEAQ. CDR3 DNA sequence: TGTGCCAGCAGCTTAGGAGTCAATGCAGGGGGCAATCAGCCCCAGCATTTT. Its protein product is CASSLGVNAGGNQPQHF. The complete variable domain, with remaining parts taken from reference TRBV7-8 and TRBJ1-5, reads GAGVSQSPRYKVAKRGQDVALRCDPISGHVSLFWYQQALGQGPEFLTYFQNEAQLDKSGLPSDRFFAERPEGSVSTLKIQRTQQEDSAVYLCASSLGVNAGGNQPQHFGDGTRLSIL.

V is TRBV10-3 and J is TRBJ2-4, with 7 bases lining up with TRBD1. The CDR3 has 17 residues. Trimming cost V 0 bases and J 7 bases; bases outside gene matches: 12. Germline values: CDR1 ENHRY, CDR2 SYGVKD. CDR3 coding DNA: TGTGCCATCAGTGAGTCGCCTACAGGGGCTGTCTTGAACATTCAGTACTTC. Protein: CAISESPTGAVLNIQYF.

CDR3 bases: TGTGCCAGCAGTGAATTGGTTTGGGATGGAGGTGGAAACACCATATATTTT. Protein product: CASSELVWDGGGNTIYF. The chain recombines TRBV6-1 with TRBJ1-3, with D unclear. The CDR3 is 17 residues long. Trimming cost V 2 bases and J 3 bases, with 17 bases left between them. The germline CDR1 and CDR2 sequences are MNHNS and SASEGT.

This clone occurred once. This chain uses TRBV18 with TRBJ2-1, with a weak D call TRBD2 (5 bases). The CDR3 contains 16 residues. The ends were cut back, 6 bases at V and 7 bases at J, with 22 bases in the middle. Germline values: CDR1 KGHSH, CDR2 LQKENI. CDR3 sequence reads: CASSPGLVGEGNEQFF. CDR3 coding DNA: TGTGCCAGCTCCCCCGGGTTGGTGGGAGAAGGAAATGAGCAGTTCTTC.

The CDR3: CASSVGGGTTDTQYF. DNA of the CDR3: TGTGCCAGCAGCGTAGGGGGCGGGACCACAGATACGCAGTATTTT. The chain couples TRBV9 to TRBJ2-3; possibly TRBD2 for D (6 bases). From germline, CDR1 is SGDLS and CDR2 YYNGEE. This CDR3 is built from 15 residues. V was shortened by 0 bases and J by 2 bases, with 10 bases between the two germline ends.

The chain is built from TRBV7-8 and TRBJ1-4, with 8 positions matching TRBD1. Germline V gives CDR1 SGHVS, CDR2 FQNEAQ. The CDR3 totals 15 residues. V dropped 5 bases and J dropped 7; count of bases not matched to a gene: 9. CDR3 sequence reads: CASSPRTGSSEKLFF. CDR3 DNA sequence: TGTGCCAGCAGCCCTCGGACAGGGTCGAGTGAAAAACTGTTTTTT.

This sequence joins TRBV6-5 and TRBJ2-7; TRBD1 agrees at 9 bases. Germline V CDR1 and CDR2: MNHEY, SVGAGI. With V trimmed by 6 bases and J by 4 bases, 7 bases remained unmatched. The CDR3 is 14 residues long. The CDR3 bases are TGTGCCAGCAGCGACGGACAGGGGAAGTACGAGCAGTACTTC. Protein product: CASSDGQGKYEQYF.

The chain recombines TRBV6-1 with TRBJ1-2; a possible D gene is TRBD1 (6 bases). Germline V gene lookup returns CDR1 MNHNS and CDR2 SASEGT. This CDR3 is built from 13 residues. The V end was cut by 2 bases, the J end by 4 bases, with 8 bases between. The CDR3 nucleotides read TGTGCCAGCAGTGAAAGGACAGTCTATGGCTACACCTTC. Translation gives CASSERTVYGYTF.

The chain couples TRBV3-1 (or the pseudogene TRBV3-2) to TRBJ1-3, with a possible D match to TRBD1 (5 bases). The CDR3 contains 15 residues. In germline, CDR1 is LGHDT, CDR2 YNNKEL (reference sequence). V was shortened by 1 base and J by 3 bases, with 10 bases between the two germline ends. In DNA, the CDR3 is TGTGCCAGCAGCCAAGGAGGGGAGGATGGAAACACCATATATTTT. Its translation: CASSQGGEDGNTIYF.

The chain recombines TRBV25-1 with TRBJ2-2; 9 bases fit TRBD2. The V gene end was trimmed by 2 bases and the J gene end by 2 bases; junction bases not matched to a gene: 3. CDR1 is MGHDK and CDR2 is SYGVNS in the germline V gene. The CDR3 is 16 amino acids. CDR3 amino acids: CASSELSGRNTGELFF. The CDR3 DNA follows: TGTGCCAGCAGTGAACTTAGCGGGAGAAACACCGGGGAGCTGTTTTTT.

J is TRBJ2-7 and V is TRBV4-2; D is possibly TRBD2 (7 bases). Germline V gene data show CDR1 as LGHNA and CDR2 as YNFKEQ. V was trimmed by 0 bases and J by 7 bases, leaving 13 bases between them. The CDR3 consists of 14 residues. CDR3 residues: CASSQDRGTKEQYF. The CDR3 nucleotides read TGTGCCAGCAGCCAAGATAGGGGGACTAAAGAGCAGTACTTC.

Only a few counts were recorded for this clone. This chain connects TRBV27 to TRBJ1-6; 10 bases are shared with TRBD1. V shed 5 bases, J shed 7 bases, and the junction held 8 bases outside the gene matches. Germline V gene sequence: CDR1 MNHEY, CDR2 SMNVEV (reference sequence). The CDR3 consists of 16 residues. The DNA for the CDR3 is TGTGCCAGCAGTCAGCGACAGGGGGCAGGGAATTCACCCCTCCACTTT. This encodes CASSQRQGAGNSPLHF.

This chain connects TRBV7-9 to TRBJ2-2, with TRBD2 identical over 7 bases. Germline CDR1 SEHNR, CDR2 FQNEAQ (reference sequence). With 2 bases clipped from V and 3 bases from J, the junction kept 3 bases outside the gene matches. CDR3 size: 15 residues. The CDR3 reads CASSLKRGDTGELFF. The CDR3 bases are TGTGCCAGCAGCTTAAAACGGGGGGACACCGGGGAGCTGTTTTTT.

This clone was counted between two and nine times. V is TRBV19 and J is TRBJ2-7, with 7 bases aligning to TRBD1. Germline CDR1 LNHDA, CDR2 SQIVND (reference sequence). This CDR3 is 14 amino acids long. The V gene end was trimmed by 5 bases and the J gene end by 1 base; junction bases not matched to a gene: 5. Written as DNA, the CDR3 is TGTGCCAGTAGTCGGGACAGCGCATCCTACGAGCAGTACTTC. This sequence encodes CASSRDSASYEQYF.

This clone is a singleton in its sample. This rearrangement joins TRBV2 to TRBJ1-5; D is unclear. Germline V CDR1 and CDR2: SNHLY, FYNNEI. CDR3 length equals 13 residues. Deletions cut 9 bases from V and 1 base from J, with 10 bases between. The CDR3: CASHDKSNQPQHF. The CDR3, as DNA: TGTGCCAGTCACGACAAAAGCAATCAGCCCCAGCATTTT. The full variable domain, its missing parts supplied by reference TRBV2 and TRBJ1-5, is EPEVTQTPSHQVTQMGQEVILRCVPISNHLYFYWYRQILGQKVEFLVSFYNNEISEKSEIFDDQFSVERPDGSNFTLKIRSTKLEDSAMYFCASHDKSNQPQHFGDGTRLSIL.

The rearrangement joins TRBV19 to TRBJ1-2, with 12 positions matching TRBD1. CDR1 is LNHDA, CDR2 SQIVND, per germline (reference sequence). The V gene end was trimmed by 1 base and the J gene end by 6 bases; junction bases not matched to a gene: 9. This CDR3 spans 17 amino acids. The CDR3 DNA reads as TGTGCCAGTAGTATAGGGGGACAGGGGGCGCGCGGCGATGGCTACACCTTC. Amino acid sequence: CASSIGGQGARGDGYTF.

This clone showed up just once. The chain has TRBV15 and TRBJ2-7, with D tentatively TRBD2 (6 bases). Trimming cost V 1 base and J 4 bases, with 17 bases left between them. The CDR3 sequence is 16 residues long. The V gene's germline CDR1 is LNHNV and CDR2 YYDKDF (reference sequence). CDR3: CATSRARGGRPYEQYF. The CDR3 region has the DNA TGTGCCACCAGCAGAGCCCGGGGAGGCCGTCCTTACGAGCAGTACTTC.

The rearrangement links TRBV9 to TRBJ1-1, with 8 bases matching TRBD1. There are 15 residues in the CDR3. The J segment lost 0 bases and the V segment lost 1 base, leaving 2 bases of the junction unmatched. Germline V gene sequence: CDR1 SGDLS, CDR2 YYNGEE. CDR3 coding DNA: TGTGCCAGCAGCGTAACGGGACAGGTGAACACTGAAGCTTTCTTT. Translating gives CASSVTGQVNTEAFF.

The chain carries TRBV18 and TRBJ2-1, with TRBD2 as a possible D gene (6 bases). Germline V gene sequence: CDR1 KGHSH, CDR2 LQKENI. CDR3 length: 15 amino acids. V lost 6 bases and J lost 0, with 12 bases in between. CDR3: CASSEDGSSYNEQFF. CDR3 DNA sequence: TGTGCCAGCTCTGAAGACGGGAGCTCCTACAATGAGCAGTTCTTC.

The gene calls are TRBV6-6 and TRBJ2-1; weak D call: TRBD2 (5 bases). Trimming shortened V by 2 bases and J by 9 bases, and 11 bases separated the two germline ends. This CDR3 contains 13 residues. Germline V lookup: CDR1 MNHNY, CDR2 SVGAGI (reference sequence). The CDR3 DNA sequence: TGTGCCAGCAGTTACAGTAAGGACTTTGAGCAGTTCTTC. It encodes CASSYSKDFEQFF.

This clone is a singleton in its sample. This chain joins TRBV7-2 and TRBJ1-3, with D maybe TRBD1 (5 bases). CDR1 is SGHTA, CDR2 FQGNSA, per germline. V was cut by 0 bases and J by 9 bases, with 18 bases left in between. CDR3 size: 16 residues. CDR3 sequence: CASSLADGPSRGTIYF. The CDR3, as DNA: TGTGCCAGCAGCTTAGCGGACGGGCCCTCAAGGGGCACCATATATTTT.